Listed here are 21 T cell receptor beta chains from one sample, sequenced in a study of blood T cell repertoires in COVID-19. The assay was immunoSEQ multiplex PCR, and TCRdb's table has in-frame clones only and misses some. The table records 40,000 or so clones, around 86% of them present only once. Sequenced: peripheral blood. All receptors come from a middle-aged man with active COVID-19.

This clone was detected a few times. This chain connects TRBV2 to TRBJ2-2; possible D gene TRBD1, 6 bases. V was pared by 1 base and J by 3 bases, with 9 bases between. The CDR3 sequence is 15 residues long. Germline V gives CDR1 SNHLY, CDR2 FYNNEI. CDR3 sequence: CASSEVSGDTGELFF. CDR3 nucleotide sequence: TGTGCCAGCAGTGAAGTGTCAGGGGACACCGGGGAGCTGTTTTTT. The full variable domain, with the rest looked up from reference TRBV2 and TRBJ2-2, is EPEVTQTPSHQVTQMGQEVILRCVPISNHLYFYWYRQILGQKVEFLVSFYNNEISEKSEIFDDQFSVERPDGSNFTLKIRSTKLEDSAMYFCASSEVSGDTGELFFGEGSRLTVL.

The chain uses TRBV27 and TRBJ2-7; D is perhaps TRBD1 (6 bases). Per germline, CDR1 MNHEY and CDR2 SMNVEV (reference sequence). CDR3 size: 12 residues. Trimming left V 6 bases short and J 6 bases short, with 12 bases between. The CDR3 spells CASSLGGSEQYF. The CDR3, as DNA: TGTGCCAGCAGCCTAGGGGGTTCCGAGCAGTACTTC.

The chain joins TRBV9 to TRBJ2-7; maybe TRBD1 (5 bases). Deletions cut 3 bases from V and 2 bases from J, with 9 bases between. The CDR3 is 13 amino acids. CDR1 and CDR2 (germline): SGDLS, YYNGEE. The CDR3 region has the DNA TGTGCCAGCAGCGGCGGACACGCCTACGAGCAGTACTTC. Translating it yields CASSGGHAYEQYF.

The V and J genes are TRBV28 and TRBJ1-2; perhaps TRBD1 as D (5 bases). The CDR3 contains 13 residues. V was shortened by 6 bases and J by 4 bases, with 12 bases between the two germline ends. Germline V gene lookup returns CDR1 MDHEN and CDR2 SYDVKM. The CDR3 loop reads CASSREIPYGYTF. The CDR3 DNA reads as TGTGCCAGCAGCAGGGAAATTCCCTATGGCTACACCTTC.

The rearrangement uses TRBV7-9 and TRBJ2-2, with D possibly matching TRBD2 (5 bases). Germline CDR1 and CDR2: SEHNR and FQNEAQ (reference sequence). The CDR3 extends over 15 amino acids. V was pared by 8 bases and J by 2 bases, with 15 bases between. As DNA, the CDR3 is TGTGCCAGCTCCCCGAGCGGATTCAACACCGGGGAGCTGTTTTTT. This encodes CASSPSGFNTGELFF.

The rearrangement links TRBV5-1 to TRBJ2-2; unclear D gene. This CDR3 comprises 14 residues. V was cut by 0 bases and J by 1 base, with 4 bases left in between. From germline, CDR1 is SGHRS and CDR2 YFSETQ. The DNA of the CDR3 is TGCGCCAGCAGCTTGGCCCAGAACACCGGGGAGCTGTTTTTT. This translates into CASSLAQNTGELFF.

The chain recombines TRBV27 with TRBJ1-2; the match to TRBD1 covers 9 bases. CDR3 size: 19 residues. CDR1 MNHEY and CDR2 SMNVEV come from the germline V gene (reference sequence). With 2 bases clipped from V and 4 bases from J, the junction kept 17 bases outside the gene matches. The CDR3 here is CASSLGFRDRVGGPYGYTF. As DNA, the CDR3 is TGTGCCAGCAGTTTAGGTTTCCGGGACAGGGTTGGAGGGCCCTATGGCTACACCTTC.

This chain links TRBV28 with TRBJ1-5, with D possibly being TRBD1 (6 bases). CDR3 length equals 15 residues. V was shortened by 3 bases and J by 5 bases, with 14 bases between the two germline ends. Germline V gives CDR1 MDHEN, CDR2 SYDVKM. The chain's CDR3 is CASSFIGTSYQPQHF. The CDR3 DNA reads TGTGCCAGCAGTTTTATCGGGACATCTTATCAGCCCCAGCATTTT.

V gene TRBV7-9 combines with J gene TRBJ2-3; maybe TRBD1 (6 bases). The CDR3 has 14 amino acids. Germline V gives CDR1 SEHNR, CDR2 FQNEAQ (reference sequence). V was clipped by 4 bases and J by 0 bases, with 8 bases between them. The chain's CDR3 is CASSSQGSTDTQYF. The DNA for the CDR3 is TGTGCCAGCAGCTCTCAGGGGAGCACAGATACGCAGTATTTT.

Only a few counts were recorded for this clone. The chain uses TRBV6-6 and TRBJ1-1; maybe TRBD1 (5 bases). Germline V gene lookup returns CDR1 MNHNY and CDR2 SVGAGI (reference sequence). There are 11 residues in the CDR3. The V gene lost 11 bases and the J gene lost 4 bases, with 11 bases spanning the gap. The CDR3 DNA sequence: TGTGCCTCTCGGGACTTCACTGAAGCTTTCTTT. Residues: CASRDFTEAFF.

The chain's CDR3 is CASGGQGTTGELFF. CDR3 DNA sequence: TGTGCCAGCGGTGGACAGGGGACCACCGGGGAGCTGTTTTTT. The chain uses TRBV2 and TRBJ2-2; 9 bases fit TRBD1. This CDR3 is 14 amino acids long. Trimming removed 8 bases from V and 4 bases from J; junction bases left unmatched: 5. The germline V gene encodes CDR1 SNHLY and CDR2 FYNNEI.

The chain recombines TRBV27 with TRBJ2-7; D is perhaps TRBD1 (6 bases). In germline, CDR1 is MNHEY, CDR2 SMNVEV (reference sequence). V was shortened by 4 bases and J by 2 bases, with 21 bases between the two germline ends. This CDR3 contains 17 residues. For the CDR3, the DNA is TGTGCCAGCAGTTCATACATGGACAGTAGCAGAACCTACGAGCAGTACTTC. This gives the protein CASSSYMDSSRTYEQYF.

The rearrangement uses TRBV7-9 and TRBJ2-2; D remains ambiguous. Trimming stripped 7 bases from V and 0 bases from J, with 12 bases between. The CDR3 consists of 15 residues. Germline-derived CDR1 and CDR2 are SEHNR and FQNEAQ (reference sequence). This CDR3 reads CASTGSLANTGELFF. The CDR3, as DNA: TGTGCCAGCACTGGTAGTCTAGCGAACACCGGGGAGCTGTTTTTT.

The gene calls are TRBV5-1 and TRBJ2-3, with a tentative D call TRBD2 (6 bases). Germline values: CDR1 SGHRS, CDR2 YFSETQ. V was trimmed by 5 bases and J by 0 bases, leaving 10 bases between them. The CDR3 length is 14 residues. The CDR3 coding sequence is TGCGCCAGCAGGTCCGGGACTAGCACAGATACGCAGTATTTT. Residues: CASRSGTSTDTQYF. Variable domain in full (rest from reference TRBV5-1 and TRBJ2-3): KAGVTQTPRYLIKTRGQQVTLSCSPISGHRSVSWYQQTPGQGLQFLFEYFSETQRNKGNFPGRFSGRQFSNSRSEMNVSTLELGDSALYLCASRSGTSTDTQYFGPGTRLTVL.

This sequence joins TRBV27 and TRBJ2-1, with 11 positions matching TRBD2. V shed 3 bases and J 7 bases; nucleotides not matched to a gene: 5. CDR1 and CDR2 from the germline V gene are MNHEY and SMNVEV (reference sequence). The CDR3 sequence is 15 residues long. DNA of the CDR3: TGTGCCAGCAGTTTCACTAGCGGGAGCGCTAATGAGCAGTTCTTC. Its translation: CASSFTSGSANEQFF.

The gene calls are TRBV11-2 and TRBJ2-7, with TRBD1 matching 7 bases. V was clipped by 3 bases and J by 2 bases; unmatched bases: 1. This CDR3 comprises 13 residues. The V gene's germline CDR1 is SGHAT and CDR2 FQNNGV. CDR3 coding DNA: TGTGCCAGCAGCTTCGGACAGGCCTACGAGCAGTACTTC. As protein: CASSFGQAYEQYF.

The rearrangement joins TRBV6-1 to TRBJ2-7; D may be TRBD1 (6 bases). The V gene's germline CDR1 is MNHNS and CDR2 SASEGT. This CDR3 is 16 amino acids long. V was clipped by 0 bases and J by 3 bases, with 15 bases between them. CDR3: CASSEAGREQGYEQYF. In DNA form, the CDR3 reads TGTGCCAGCAGTGAAGCCGGTCGAGAACAGGGCTACGAGCAGTACTTC.

The DNA of the CDR3 is TGTGCCTGGAGTGTGTGGACAGATGAAAAACTGTTTTTT. Protein: CAWSVWTDEKLFF. The chain has TRBV30 and TRBJ1-4, with D maybe TRBD1 (6 bases). Germline-derived CDR1 and CDR2 are GTSNPN and SVGIG (reference sequence). The CDR3 extends over 13 amino acids. Trimming cost V 0 bases and J 6 bases, with 8 bases left between them.

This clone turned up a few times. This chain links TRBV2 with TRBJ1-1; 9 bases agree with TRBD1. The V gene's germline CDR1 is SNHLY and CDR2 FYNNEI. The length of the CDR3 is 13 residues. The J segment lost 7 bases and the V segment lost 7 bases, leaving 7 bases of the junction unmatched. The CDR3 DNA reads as TGTGCCAGCAACTGGGACAGGGAGGGTGAAGCTTTCTTT. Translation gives CASNWDREGEAFF. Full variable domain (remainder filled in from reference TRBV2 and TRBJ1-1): EPEVTQTPSHQVTQMGQEVILRCVPISNHLYFYWYRQILGQKVEFLVSFYNNEISEKSEIFDDQFSVERPDGSNFTLKIRSTKLEDSAMYFCASNWDREGEAFFGQGTRLTVV.

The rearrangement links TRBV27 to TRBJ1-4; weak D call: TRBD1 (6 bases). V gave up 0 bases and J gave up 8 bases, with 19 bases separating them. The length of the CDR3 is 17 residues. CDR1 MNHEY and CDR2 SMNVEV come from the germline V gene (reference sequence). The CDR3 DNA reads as TGTGCCAGCAGTTTATCGAAGAGCACAGGGAAAAAAGAAAAACTGTTTTTT. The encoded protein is CASSLSKSTGKKEKLFF.

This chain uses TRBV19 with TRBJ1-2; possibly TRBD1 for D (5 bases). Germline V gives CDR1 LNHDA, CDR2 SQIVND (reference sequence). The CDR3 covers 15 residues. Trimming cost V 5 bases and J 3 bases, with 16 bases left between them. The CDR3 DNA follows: TGTGCCAGTAGTCCCGGGCAGGGCCTATACTATGGCTACACCTTC. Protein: CASSPGQGLYYGYTF.